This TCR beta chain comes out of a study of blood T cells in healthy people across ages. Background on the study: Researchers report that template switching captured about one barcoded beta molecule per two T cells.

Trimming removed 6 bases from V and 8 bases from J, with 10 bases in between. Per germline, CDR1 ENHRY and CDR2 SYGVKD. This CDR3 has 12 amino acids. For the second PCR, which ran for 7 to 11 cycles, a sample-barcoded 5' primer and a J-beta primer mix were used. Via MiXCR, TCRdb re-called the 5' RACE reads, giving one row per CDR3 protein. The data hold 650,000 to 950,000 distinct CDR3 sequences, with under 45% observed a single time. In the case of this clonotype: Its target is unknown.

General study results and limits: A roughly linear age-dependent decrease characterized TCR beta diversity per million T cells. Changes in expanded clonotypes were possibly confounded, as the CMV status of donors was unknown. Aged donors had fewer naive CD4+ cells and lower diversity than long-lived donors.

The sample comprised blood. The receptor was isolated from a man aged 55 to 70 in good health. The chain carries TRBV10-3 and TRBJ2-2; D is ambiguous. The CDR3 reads CAIRPGEGELFF. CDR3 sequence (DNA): TGTGCCATCAGGCCCGGAGAAGGGGAGCTGTTTTTT.